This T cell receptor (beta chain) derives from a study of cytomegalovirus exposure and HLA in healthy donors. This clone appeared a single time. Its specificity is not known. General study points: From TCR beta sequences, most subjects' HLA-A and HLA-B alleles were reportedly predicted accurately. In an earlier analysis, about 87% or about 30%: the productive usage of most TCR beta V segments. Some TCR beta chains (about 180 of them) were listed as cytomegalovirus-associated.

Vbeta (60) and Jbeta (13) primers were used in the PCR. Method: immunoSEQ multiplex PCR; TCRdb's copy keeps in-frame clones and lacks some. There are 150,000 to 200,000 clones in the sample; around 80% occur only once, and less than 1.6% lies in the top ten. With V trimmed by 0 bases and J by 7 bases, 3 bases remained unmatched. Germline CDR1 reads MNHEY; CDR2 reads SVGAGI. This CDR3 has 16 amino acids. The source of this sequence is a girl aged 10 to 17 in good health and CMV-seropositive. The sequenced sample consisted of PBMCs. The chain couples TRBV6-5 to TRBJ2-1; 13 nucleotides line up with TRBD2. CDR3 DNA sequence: TGTGCCAGCAGTTACTCGGGACTAGCGGGACGTAATGAGCAGTTCTTC. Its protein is CASSYSGLAGRNEQFF.